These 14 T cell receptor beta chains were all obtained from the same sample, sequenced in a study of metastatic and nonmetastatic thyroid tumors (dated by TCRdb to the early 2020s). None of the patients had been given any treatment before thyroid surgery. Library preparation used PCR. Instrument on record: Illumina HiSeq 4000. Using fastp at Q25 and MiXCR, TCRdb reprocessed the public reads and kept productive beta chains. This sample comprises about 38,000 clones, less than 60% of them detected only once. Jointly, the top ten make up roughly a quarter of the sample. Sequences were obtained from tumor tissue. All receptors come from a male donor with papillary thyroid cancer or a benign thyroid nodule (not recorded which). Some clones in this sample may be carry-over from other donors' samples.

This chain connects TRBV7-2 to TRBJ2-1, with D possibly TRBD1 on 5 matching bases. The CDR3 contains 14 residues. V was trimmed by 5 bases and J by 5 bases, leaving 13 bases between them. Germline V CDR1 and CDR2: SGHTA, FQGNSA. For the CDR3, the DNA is TGTGCCAGCAGCCCATCGCTGACAGACAATGAGCAGTTCTTC. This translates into CASSPSLTDNEQFF.

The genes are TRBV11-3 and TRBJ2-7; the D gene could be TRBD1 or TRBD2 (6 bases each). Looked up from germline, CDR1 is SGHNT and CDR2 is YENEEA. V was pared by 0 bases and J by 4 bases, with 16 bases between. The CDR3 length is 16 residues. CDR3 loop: CASSLEKGGGSYEQYF. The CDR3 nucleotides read TGTGCCAGCAGCTTAGAAAAGGGGGGCGGGTCGTACGAGCAGTACTTC.

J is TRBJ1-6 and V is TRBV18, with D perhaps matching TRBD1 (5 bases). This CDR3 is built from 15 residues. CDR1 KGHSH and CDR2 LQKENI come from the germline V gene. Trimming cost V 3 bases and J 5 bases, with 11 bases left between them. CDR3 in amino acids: CASSPSFRDNSPLHF. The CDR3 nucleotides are TGTGCCAGCTCACCGAGTTTCAGGGATAATTCACCCCTCCACTTT.

CDR3: CASSLGLGLADTGELFF. The CDR3 coding sequence is TGTGCCAGCAGCTTAGGGTTAGGACTAGCCGACACCGGGGAGCTGTTTTTT. The chain couples TRBV11-2 to TRBJ2-2, with 8 positions matching TRBD2. V was clipped by 1 base and J by 3 bases; unmatched bases: 7. Germline CDR1 and CDR2: SGHAT and FQNNGV. The CDR3 contains 17 residues.

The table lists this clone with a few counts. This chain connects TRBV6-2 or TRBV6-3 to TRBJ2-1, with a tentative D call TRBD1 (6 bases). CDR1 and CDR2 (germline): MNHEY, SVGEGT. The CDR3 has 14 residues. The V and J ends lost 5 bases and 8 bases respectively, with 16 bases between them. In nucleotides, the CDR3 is TGTGCCAGCAGTCCTCCGGGACACTCAGATGAGCAGTTCTTC. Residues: CASSPPGHSDEQFF.

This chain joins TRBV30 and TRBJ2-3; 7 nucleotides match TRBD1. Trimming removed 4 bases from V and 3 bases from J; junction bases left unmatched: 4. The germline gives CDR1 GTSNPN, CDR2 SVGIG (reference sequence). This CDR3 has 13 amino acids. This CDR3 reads CAWTSTGTDTQYF. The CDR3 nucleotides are TGTGCCTGGACCTCGACAGGGACAGATACGCAGTATTTT.

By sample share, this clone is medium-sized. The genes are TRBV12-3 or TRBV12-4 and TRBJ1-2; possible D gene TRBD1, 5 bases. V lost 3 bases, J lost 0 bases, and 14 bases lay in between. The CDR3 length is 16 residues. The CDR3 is CASSLRQGGANYGYTF. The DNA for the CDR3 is TGTGCCAGCAGTTTGAGGCAGGGCGGCGCTAACTATGGCTACACCTTC.

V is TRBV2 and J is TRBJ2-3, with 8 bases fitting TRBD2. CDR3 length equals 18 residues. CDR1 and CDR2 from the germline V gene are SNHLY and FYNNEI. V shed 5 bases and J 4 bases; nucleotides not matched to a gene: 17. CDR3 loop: CASSLAGHRPKGPDTQYF. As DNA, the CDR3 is TGTGCCAGCAGTCTAGCGGGCCACCGGCCAAAGGGGCCAGATACGCAGTATTTT.

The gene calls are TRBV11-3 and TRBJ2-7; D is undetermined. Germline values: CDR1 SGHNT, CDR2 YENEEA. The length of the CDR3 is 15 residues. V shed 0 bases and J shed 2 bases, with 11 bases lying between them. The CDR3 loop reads CASSLDLFRTYEQYF. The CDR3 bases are TGTGCCAGCAGCTTAGATCTTTTCCGTACCTACGAGCAGTACTTC.

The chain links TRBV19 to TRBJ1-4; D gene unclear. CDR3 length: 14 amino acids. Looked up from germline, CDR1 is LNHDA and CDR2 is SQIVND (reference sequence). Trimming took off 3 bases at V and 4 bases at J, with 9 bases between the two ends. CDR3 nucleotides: TGTGCCAGTAGTATCTCGGTTTATAATGAAAAACTGTTTTTT. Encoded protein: CASSISVYNEKLFF. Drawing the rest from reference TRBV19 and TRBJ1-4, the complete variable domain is DGGITQSPKYLFRKEGQNVTLSCEQNLNHDAMYWYRQDPGQGLRLIYYSQIVNDFQKGDIAEGYSVSREKKESFPLTVTSAQKNPTAFYLCASSISVYNEKLFFGSGTQLSVL.

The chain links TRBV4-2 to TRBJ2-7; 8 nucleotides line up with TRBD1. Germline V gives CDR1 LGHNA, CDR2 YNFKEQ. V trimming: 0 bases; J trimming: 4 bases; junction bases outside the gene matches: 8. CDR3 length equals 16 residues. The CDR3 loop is CASSQDGGQVFYEQYF. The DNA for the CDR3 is TGTGCCAGCAGCCAAGATGGGGGACAGGTATTTTACGAGCAGTACTTC.

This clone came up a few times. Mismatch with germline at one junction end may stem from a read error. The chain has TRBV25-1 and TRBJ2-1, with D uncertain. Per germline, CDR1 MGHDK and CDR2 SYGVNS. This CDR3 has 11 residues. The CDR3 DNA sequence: TGCGCCAGCAGTGTAGGCAATGAGCAGTTCTTC. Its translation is CASSVGNEQFF.

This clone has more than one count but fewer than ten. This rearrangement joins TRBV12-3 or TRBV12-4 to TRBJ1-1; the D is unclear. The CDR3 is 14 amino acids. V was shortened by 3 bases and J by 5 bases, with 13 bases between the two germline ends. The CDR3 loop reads CASSFSTMGTEAFF. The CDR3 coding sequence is TGTGCCAGCAGTTTTTCCACCATGGGTACTGAAGCTTTCTTT.

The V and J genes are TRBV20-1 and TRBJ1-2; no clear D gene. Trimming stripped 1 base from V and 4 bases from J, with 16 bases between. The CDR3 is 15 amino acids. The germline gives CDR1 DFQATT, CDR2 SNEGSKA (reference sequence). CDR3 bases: TGCAGTGCTAGAGCATATGGGTTGTATGGCTATGGCTACACCTTC. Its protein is CSARAYGLYGYGYTF.